The T cell receptor beta chain under discussion was sequenced for a study of cytotoxic CD8 clonotypes in ibrutinib-treated CLL. As for the study in general: Enrolment comprised about a dozen relapsed/refractory and roughly 15 treatment-naive patients; about 18 were IGHV unmutated.

Study outcomes and limitations: Few clonotypes were public, and these shrank or held steady under treatment.

Investigators sought sequencing depths of between 1 in 200,000 and 1 in 1 million T cells. Assay: immunoSEQ multiplex PCR; the TCRdb copy retains only in-frame clones and omits some. The sample yields about 300,000 clones, roughly 76% seen once. The germline V gene encodes CDR1 LNHDA and CDR2 SQIVND (reference sequence). The CDR3 consists of 14 residues. V gave up 4 bases and J gave up 9 bases, with 19 bases separating them. For this clone: Its target is unknown.

Sample: PBMCs, taken at disease progression, from a patient treated with ibrutinib. The V call is TRBV19, the J call TRBJ2-7; D is unclear. This receptor was identified in a human donor with chronic lymphocytic leukemia. DNA of the CDR3: TGTGCCAGTAGTACCCTTGGACCGCCCTTCGGGCAGTACTTC. This encodes CASSTLGPPFGQYF.